These T cell receptor beta chains were read from a single sample in a study of neurological immune-mediated disorders. TCRdb re-analysed the 5' RACE reads in MiXCR, keeping a single row per CDR3 protein. The sample shows tens of thousands of distinct CDR3 sequences, almost 3.5% of them seen only once. Material for sequencing was PBMCs. These receptors were collected from a man in his forties with multiple sclerosis. Both conserved end residues are part of each CDR3. Each record gives: J gene, clone size, V gene, D gene, CDR3 DNA, CDR3 protein. D genes are given only for firm matches. Sizes are listed as once, few, many, or a class for an expanded clone.

>TRBJ2-1|many|TRBV29-1|-
TGCAGCGTTGAAGATCAAGGGGGACGGCAGTTCTTC
CSVEDQGGRQFF
>TRBJ1-2|many|TRBV19|-
TGTGCCAGTAGTATTACGACAGCTTCCTTTGGCTACACCTTC
CASSITTASFGYTF
>TRBJ2-3|many|TRBV11-2|TRBD1
TGTGCCAGCAGCAACCGGACAGGGTCCACAGATACGCAGTATTTT
CASSNRTGSTDTQYF
>TRBJ2-3|many|TRBV24-1|-
TGTGCCACCAGTGATTGGGGTACGGCTGGCGGTTTGAGCACAGATACGCAGTATTTT
CATSDWGTAGGLSTDTQYF
>TRBJ1-1|many|TRBV6-5|TRBD1
TGTGCCAGCAGCTCCGGGACAGGGATAACTGAAGCTTTCTTT
CASSSGTGITEAFF
>TRBJ2-7|many|TRBV5-6|-
TGTGCCAGCCGGCGGGCGGTTACCTACGAGCAGTACTTC
CASRRAVTYEQYF
>TRBJ1-6|few|TRBV11-2|-
TGTGCCAGCAGCTTAGCCCCAAGGAAGAGCTCCTATAATTCAACCCTCAACTTT
CASSLAPRKSSYNSTLNF
>TRBJ2-2|many|TRBV20-1|-
TGCAGTGCCACGGGACTCCGAGCCGGGGAGCTGTTTTTT
CSATGLRAGELFF
>TRBJ2-1|many|TRBV20-1|TRBD1
TGCAGTGCTAATTTAAGGGGGCGCGGGAATGAGCAGTTCTTC
CSANLRGRGNEQFF
>TRBJ1-2|many|TRBV24-1|-
TGTGCCACCAGTGATTCAAGGGGGGAACCTCGGAATGGCTACACCTTC
CATSDSRGEPRNGYTF
>TRBJ2-7|many|TRBV7-9|TRBD1
TGTGCCAGCAGCTTAGCTTCCGGGACAGGGGAGTACGAGCAGTACTTC
CASSLASGTGEYEQYF
>TRBJ1-1|many|TRBV12-3/TRBV12-4|-
TGTGCCAGCAGCTTGGGCATCGGGGGCAAATCGGCTGAAGCTTTCTTT
CASSLGIGGKSAEAFF
>TRBJ1-1|many|TRBV5-1|TRBD1
TGCGCCAGCAGCATCCAGGGGGGCACTGAAGCTTTCTTT
CASSIQGGTEAFF
>TRBJ2-1|many|TRBV12-3/TRBV12-4|-
TGTGCCAGCAGTCCAGTCTTGGCTGAGCAGTTCTTC
CASSPVLAEQFF
>TRBJ2-1|many|TRBV5-1|-
TGCGCCAGCAGCTTGGAGCAGCTCTACAATGAGCAGTTCTTC
CASSLEQLYNEQFF
>TRBJ1-5|few|TRBV18|-
TGTGCCAGCTCACCAGCAGGACTTAAAAATAGCAATCAGCCCCAGCATTTT
CASSPAGLKNSNQPQHF
>TRBJ2-5|many|TRBV7-9|TRBD1
TGTGCCAGCAGCTTAGAGACAGGGGGAGAGACCCAGTACTTC
CASSLETGGETQYF
>TRBJ2-3|many|TRBV9|-
TGTGCCAGCAGCGTAAGGGCGGGACGCACAGATACGCAGTATTTT
CASSVRAGRTDTQYF
>TRBJ1-5|many|TRBV6-6|TRBD1
TGTGCCAGCAGTACAGGGGGCGTTCAGCCCCAGCATTTT
CASSTGGVQPQHF
>TRBJ2-2|many|TRBV12-3/TRBV12-4|-
TGTGCCAGCAGTTTGGTCGAGCGGAACACCGGGGAGCTGTTTTTT
CASSLVERNTGELFF
>TRBJ2-7|many|TRBV6-6|-
TGTGCCAGCAGTCCCTCCGGGGGGCAGGCCAGCTCCTACGAGCAGTACTTC
CASSPSGGQASSYEQYF
>TRBJ2-1|many|TRBV24-1|-
TGTGCCACCAGTGACCCGGGACGGGGCGACAATGAGCAGTTCTTC
CATSDPGRGDNEQFF
>TRBJ2-3|many|TRBV7-6|TRBD2
TGTGCCAGCAGCTTGGGGACTAGCGGGAGCACAGATACGCAGTATTTT
CASSLGTSGSTDTQYF
>TRBJ1-2|many|TRBV20-1|-
TGCAGTGCTAGAGATATAGGAGGGGGAGGTGGCTACACCTTC
CSARDIGGGGGYTF
>TRBJ2-1|many|TRBV15|-
TGTGCCACCAGCAGAGGGCTCCTTGCCGATGAGCAGTTCTTC
CATSRGLLADEQFF
>TRBJ2-7|many|TRBV20-1|-
TGCAGTGCTAGCCGGACACCCGGCTCCTACGAGCAGTACTTC
CSASRTPGSYEQYF
>TRBJ2-5|many|TRBV7-3|-
TGTGCCAGCAGCCCCTGGGGACTTAAAGAGACCCAGTACTTC
CASSPWGLKETQYF
>TRBJ1-2|many|TRBV29-1|-
TGCAGCGTTGAAGTCCTGACGGCGGGATTCTATGGCTACACCTTC
CSVEVLTAGFYGYTF
>TRBJ2-7|many|TRBV11-2|TRBD1
TGTGCCAGCAGCTTCCCCAGGGGGCTCTACGAGCAGTACTTC
CASSFPRGLYEQYF
>TRBJ1-1|many|TRBV7-9|-
TGTGCCAGCAGCTTCTCGGGGAGAACTGAAGCTTTCTTT
CASSFSGRTEAFF
>TRBJ2-5|many|TRBV12-3/TRBV12-4|-
TGTGCCAGCAGTTTAGACATGTCCCAAGAGACCCAGTACTTC
CASSLDMSQETQYF
>TRBJ2-5|many|TRBV20-1|-
TGCAGTGCTCCGCGAACCGTCGGGGAGACCCAGTACTTC
CSAPRTVGETQYF
>TRBJ2-1|many|TRBV6-5|-
TGTGCCAGCAGTCCCGGGCCCTACAATGAGCAGTTCTTC
CASSPGPYNEQFF
>TRBJ1-1|many|TRBV5-5|TRBD1
TGTGCCAGCAGCTGGGGACAGGGAAGTACCAACACTGAAGCTTTCTTT
CASSWGQGSTNTEAFF
>TRBJ1-1|many|TRBV27|-
TGTGCCAGCACAAATATCGGACAGTTGAACACTGAAGCTTTCTTT
CASTNIGQLNTEAFF
>TRBJ1-1|many|TRBV5-1|-
TGCGCCAGCAGCTTGGCCCCAGGGGCTAAGACTGAAGCTTTCTTT
CASSLAPGAKTEAFF
>TRBJ2-4|many|TRBV6-5|-
TGTGCCAGCAGTTACTCGAACAGGCCCCGAGACATTCAGTACTTC
CASSYSNRPRDIQYF
>TRBJ2-1|many|TRBV5-1|-
TGCGCCAGCAGCTTTGAGCTGCATGAGCAGTTCTTC
CASSFELHEQFF
>TRBJ2-5|many|TRBV5-1|-
TGCGCCAGCAGGTTTGCGGCCGAAACGAGGGACCAGTACTTC
CASRFAAETRDQYF
>TRBJ2-1|many|TRBV20-1|-
TGCAGTGCTAGGGAGACTGTCTCGCTTTACAATGAGCAGTTCTTC
CSARETVSLYNEQFF
>TRBJ1-1|many|TRBV20-1|-
TGCAGTGCTAGCGGGCGTTTGAACACTGAAGCTTTCTTT
CSASGRLNTEAFF
>TRBJ2-5|many|TRBV5-1|TRBD1
TGCGCCAGCAGCTCAGGACAGGGCCAAGAGACCCAGTACTTC
CASSSGQGQETQYF
>TRBJ2-1|many|TRBV12-3/TRBV12-4|TRBD2
TGTGCCAGCAGCGGACTAGCGGGAGCACACGAGCAGTTCTTC
CASSGLAGAHEQFF
>TRBJ2-3|few|TRBV5-1|TRBD1
TGCGCCAGCAGCTCCTGGACAGGGAGCACAGATACGCAGTATTTT
CASSSWTGSTDTQYF
>TRBJ2-3|many|TRBV7-2|TRBD1
TGTGCCAGCAGACCGGGACAGGGCACAGATACGCAGTATTTT
CASRPGQGTDTQYF
>TRBJ1-5|few|TRBV30|TRBD1
TGTGCCTGGAGCCTACGGGGACAGGGAGTTCAGCCCCAGCATTTT
CAWSLRGQGVQPQHF
>TRBJ2-1|many|TRBV7-2|TRBD2
TGTGCCAGCAGCCCCCCCCGGGGGATAGCGGGAGGAGCTCCTAATGAGCAGTTCTTC
CASSPPRGIAGGAPNEQFF
>TRBJ2-2|many|TRBV6-6|-
TGTGCCACCCCTCATGGGAGACCCGGGGAGCTGTTTTTT
CATPHGRPGELFF
>TRBJ2-1|many|TRBV5-1|TRBD1
TGCGCCAGCAGCTGGGGGAACAGGGGGCGTCTTAATGAGCAGTTCTTC
CASSWGNRGRLNEQFF
>TRBJ2-5|many|TRBV29-1|-
TGCAGCGTTGAGAAGACCCAGTACTTC
CSVEKTQYF
>TRBJ2-3|many|TRBV5-6|-
TGTGCCAGCAGCTCCGCTGGGATCTTCACAGATACGCAGTATTTT
CASSSAGIFTDTQYF
>TRBJ2-7|many|TRBV12-3/TRBV12-4|-
TGTGCCAGCAGGCGGGACAGCTCCTACGAGCAGTACTTC
CASRRDSSYEQYF
>TRBJ2-1|many|TRBV20-1|TRBD2
TGCAGTGCTACAACTAGCGGGAGTACGAATGAGCAGTTCTTC
CSATTSGSTNEQFF
>TRBJ2-3|many|TRBV7-7|-
TGTGCCAGCAGCCCCCGGGGTATTTCGGATACGCAGTATTTT
CASSPRGISDTQYF